Below are 23 T cell receptor beta chains sequenced from a single sample in a study of blood T cell repertoires in COVID-19. The assay was immunoSEQ multiplex PCR, and TCRdb's table has in-frame clones only and misses some. There are a few hundred thousand clones in the sample; 80% to 90% occur only once, and 3.5% to 4.5% lies in the top ten. The sample consisted of peripheral blood. Receptor source: a woman aged 35 to 49 with acute or convalescent COVID-19.

The CDR3 loop is CAWSVTPGSSTEAFF. Written as DNA, the CDR3 is TGTGCCTGGAGTGTAACTCCCGGGTCGTCTACTGAAGCTTTCTTT. The chain recombines TRBV30 with TRBJ1-1; no clear D gene. Trimming cost V 0 bases and J 5 bases, with 16 bases left between them. The CDR3 length is 15 residues. Per the germline V gene, CDR1 is GTSNPN and CDR2 is SVGIG (reference sequence).

The rearrangement joins TRBV3-1 (or the pseudogene TRBV3-2) to TRBJ1-3; D not certain. This CDR3 comprises 13 residues. The V gene's germline CDR1 is LGHDT and CDR2 YNNKEL (reference sequence). V was trimmed by 0 bases and J by 4 bases, leaving 4 bases between them. The CDR3 DNA sequence: TGTGCCAGCAGCCAAGAGGGCGGAAACACCATATATTTT. Protein product: CASSQEGGNTIYF.

This clone has just one count. The chain carries TRBV30 and TRBJ1-1, with D perhaps matching TRBD1 (6 bases). The germline CDR1 and CDR2 sequences are GTSNPN and SVGIG (reference sequence). The CDR3 extends over 13 amino acids. Trimming cost V 5 bases and J 0 bases, with 10 bases left between them. CDR3 loop: CAWGWTVNTEAFF. The CDR3 nucleotides read TGTGCCTGGGGCTGGACAGTGAACACTGAAGCTTTCTTT.

This sequence joins TRBV5-1 and TRBJ1-4; no reliable D call. Germline lookup yields CDR1 SGHRS and CDR2 YFSETQ. The V end lost 1 base, the J end lost 8 bases, and 18 bases lay between the germline ends. CDR3 length equals 16 residues. The CDR3 DNA follows: TGCGCCAGCAGCTTGAGGGCCGCGGGGATTGGGGAAAAACTGTTTTTT. Its protein is CASSLRAAGIGEKLFF.

The count of this clone is one. This chain uses TRBV5-6 with TRBJ1-2, with D tentatively TRBD1 (6 bases). This CDR3 has 14 amino acids. Trimming cost V 1 base and J 2 bases, with 9 bases left between them. CDR1 and CDR2 (germline): SGHDT, YYEEEE. CDR3 in DNA: TGTGCCAGCAGCTTGCAGGGGCACAACTATGGCTACACCTTC. Its translation is CASSLQGHNYGYTF. Full variable domain (remainder filled in from reference TRBV5-6 and TRBJ1-2): DAGVTQSPTHLIKTRGQQVTLRCSPKSGHDTVSWYQQALGQGPQFIFQYYEEEERQRGNFPDRFSGHQFPNYSSELNVNALLLGDSALYLCASSLQGHNYGYTFGSGTRLTVV.

The rearrangement links TRBV4-1 to TRBJ1-1; no firm D call. This CDR3 comprises 13 residues. Deletions cut 1 base from V and 5 bases from J, with 8 bases between. Germline CDR1 MGHRA, CDR2 YSYEKL. CDR3 DNA sequence: TGCGCCAGCAGCCAAGGTCGTCCGACTGAAGCTTTCTTT. It is translated as CASSQGRPTEAFF.

This clone was seen just once. The J gene is TRBJ2-3, the V gene TRBV6-4; a weak D match, TRBD2 (5 bases). Germline V gene sequence: CDR1 MRHNA, CDR2 SNTAGT. V gave up 3 bases and J gave up 1 base, with 5 bases separating them. This CDR3 is built from 13 residues. The CDR3 spells CASSERGTDTQYF. The DNA for the CDR3 is TGTGCCAGCAGTGAGCGGGGCACAGATACGCAGTATTTT.

This clone was detected only once. The rearrangement joins TRBV30 to TRBJ1-2; TRBD1 matches at 10 bases. The CDR3 consists of 13 residues. Germline trimming cut 2 bases from V and 8 bases from J; bases unmatched to any gene: 5. The V gene's germline CDR1 is GTSNPN and CDR2 SVGIG (reference sequence). The CDR3 region is CAWSRGTGEGYTF. In nucleotides, the CDR3 is TGTGCCTGGAGTCGGGGGACAGGGGAGGGCTACACCTTC.

The genes are TRBV6-1 and TRBJ1-2; a possible D gene is TRBD1 (5 bases). V was pared by 3 bases and J by 2 bases, with 13 bases between. The length of the CDR3 is 15 residues. Germline V CDR1 and CDR2: MNHNS, SASEGT. CDR3 nucleotides: TGTGCCAGCAGTGACGACAGTTACACCAACTATGGCTACACCTTC. Amino acids: CASSDDSYTNYGYTF.

The rearrangement links TRBV5-5 to TRBJ1-1; 10 bases are shared with TRBD1. CDR1 and CDR2 from the germline V gene are SGHKS and YYEKEE (reference sequence). There are 14 residues in the CDR3. The J segment lost 5 bases and the V segment lost 2 bases, leaving 3 bases of the junction unmatched. The CDR3 coding sequence is TGTGCCAGCAGCTTACGGGACAGGGGAACTGAAGCTTTCTTT. Translation gives CASSLRDRGTEAFF.

This clone appeared a single time. The V call is TRBV11-3, the J call TRBJ2-2; D uncertain. Per germline, CDR1 SGHNT and CDR2 YENEEA. CDR3 length: 14 residues. V was cut by 3 bases and J by 5 bases, with 10 bases left in between. Here the CDR3 reads CASSLGRETGELFF. CDR3 in DNA: TGTGCCAGCAGCTTGGGCCGAGAGACCGGGGAGCTGTTTTTT.

V is TRBV7-9 and J is TRBJ1-3, with 9 bases identical to TRBD1. Germline CDR1 SEHNR, CDR2 FQNEAQ (reference sequence). J gave up 3 bases and V 5 bases, and 5 bases lay outside the gene matches. The CDR3 is made up of 15 amino acids. In DNA, the CDR3 is TGTGCCAGCAGCAAACAGGGGGCGCTTGGAAACACCATATATTTT. The encoded protein is CASSKQGALGNTIYF.

V gene TRBV5-1 combines with J gene TRBJ2-1; the match to TRBD1 covers 11 bases. Per germline, CDR1 SGHRS and CDR2 YFSETQ. V lost 4 bases, J lost 1 base, and 7 bases stayed unmatched. The CDR3 covers 17 residues. CDR3 protein: CASSLWTGGISYNEQFF. In DNA form, the CDR3 reads TGCGCCAGCAGCCTATGGACAGGGGGCATTTCCTACAATGAGCAGTTCTTC.

The chain carries TRBV11-2 and TRBJ1-5; 10 bases map to TRBD1. The junction had 5 bases not matched to a gene; V was cut back by 3 bases and J by 6 bases. CDR3 length: 15 residues. Germline V gene data show CDR1 as SGHAT and CDR2 as FQNNGV. The CDR3 region has the DNA TGTGCCAGCAGCTTGACAGGGGGCCGGGGTCAGCCCCAGCATTTT. Protein product: CASSLTGGRGQPQHF.

This sequence joins TRBV19 and TRBJ1-2; 7 bases fit TRBD1. From germline, CDR1 is LNHDA and CDR2 SQIVND (reference sequence). The V segment lost 6 bases and the J segment 4 bases; nucleotides outside the gene matches: 8. The CDR3 loop spans 14 amino acids. For the CDR3, the DNA is TGTGCCAGTAGATCCCAGGGGGACCGCTATGGCTACACCTTC. Its translation is CASRSQGDRYGYTF.

This clone was observed a handful of times. The genes are TRBV19 and TRBJ1-5; D not resolved. Germline V gene lookup returns CDR1 LNHDA and CDR2 SQIVND (reference sequence). The V and J ends lost 11 bases and 9 bases respectively, with 20 bases between them. The CDR3 is 13 amino acids. CDR3 sequence (DNA): TGTGCCTGCCGTGCCGACATTTCTTCGCCCCAGCATTTT. Amino acids: CACRADISSPQHF.

The chain couples TRBV24-1 to TRBJ2-2; 8 nucleotides align to TRBD1. Germline assignment: CDR1 KGHDR and CDR2 SFDVKD. This CDR3 has 15 residues. The trim removed 4 bases at V and 4 bases at J, leaving 4 bases unmatched. CDR3 coding DNA: TGTGCCACCAGTGAACAACAGGGGGGCACCGGGGAGCTGTTTTTT. Translating it yields CATSEQQGGTGELFF.

The chain's CDR3 is CASSRGQPYGYTF. In DNA form, the CDR3 reads TGTGCCAGCAGCCGGGGACAACCCTATGGCTACACCTTC. The rearrangement joins TRBV6-5 to TRBJ1-2, with a weak D call TRBD1 (6 bases). Trimming removed 6 bases at V and 4 bases at J, with 12 bases between. The CDR3 loop spans 13 amino acids. In germline, CDR1 is MNHEY, CDR2 SVGAGI.

This sequence joins TRBV5-4 and TRBJ2-2; TRBD2 matches at 10 bases. This CDR3 spans 15 amino acids. Per germline, CDR1 SGHNT and CDR2 YYREEE (reference sequence). With V trimmed by 4 bases and J by 6 bases, 6 bases remained unmatched. The CDR3 sequence: CASSVSGGYSGELFF. CDR3 sequence (DNA): TGTGCCAGCAGCGTTAGCGGGGGGTACTCCGGGGAGCTGTTTTTT.

The gene calls are TRBV24-1 and TRBJ2-3; 8 bases are a match to TRBD1. The CDR3 covers 16 residues. With 9 bases clipped from V and 3 bases from J, the junction kept 13 bases outside the gene matches. Germline CDR1 is KGHDR and CDR2 is SFDVKD. The CDR3 DNA is TGTGCCACCGCCGGCGGGTCGGACAGGGCGACAGATACGCAGTATTTT. Translation gives CATAGGSDRATDTQYF.

In DNA, the CDR3 is TGTGCCAGCAGCAAAGCGGGGGACAGAAGGACGGTCCTGACTTTC. This codes for CASSKAGDRRTVLTF. The chain has TRBV21-1 and TRBJ2-6; the DNA was not used to check the table's D call, TRBD1. TRBV21-1 is a pseudogene. The CDR3 extends over 15 amino acids.

The chain links TRBV5-1 to TRBJ2-5; D is perhaps TRBD1 (7 bases). The CDR3 covers 15 residues. V lost 4 bases to trimming and J lost 4 bases, with 17 bases between them. The germline V gene has CDR1 SGHRS and CDR2 YFSETQ. CDR3 protein: CASSEEGQPAETQYF. The CDR3 coding sequence is TGCGCCAGCAGCGAGGAGGGACAGCCCGCAGAGACCCAGTACTTC. The full variable domain, with the rest looked up from reference TRBV5-1 and TRBJ2-5, is KAGVTQTPRYLIKTRGQQVTLSCSPISGHRSVSWYQQTPGQGLQFLFEYFSETQRNKGNFPGRFSGRQFSNSRSEMNVSTLELGDSALYLCASSEEGQPAETQYFGPGTRLLVL.

In this sample, this clone turned up once. The CDR3, as DNA: TGTGCCAGCAGCCAATATCTAGGGGCCGAGCAGTACGTC. It is translated as CASSQYLGAEQYV. This sequence joins TRBV3-1 (or the pseudogene TRBV3-2) and TRBJ2-7; TRBD1 is a possible D gene (5 bases). The CDR3 runs 13 residues. Germline CDR1 LGHDT, CDR2 YNNKEL (reference sequence). The V end lost 2 bases, the J end lost 6 bases, and 11 bases lay between the germline ends.